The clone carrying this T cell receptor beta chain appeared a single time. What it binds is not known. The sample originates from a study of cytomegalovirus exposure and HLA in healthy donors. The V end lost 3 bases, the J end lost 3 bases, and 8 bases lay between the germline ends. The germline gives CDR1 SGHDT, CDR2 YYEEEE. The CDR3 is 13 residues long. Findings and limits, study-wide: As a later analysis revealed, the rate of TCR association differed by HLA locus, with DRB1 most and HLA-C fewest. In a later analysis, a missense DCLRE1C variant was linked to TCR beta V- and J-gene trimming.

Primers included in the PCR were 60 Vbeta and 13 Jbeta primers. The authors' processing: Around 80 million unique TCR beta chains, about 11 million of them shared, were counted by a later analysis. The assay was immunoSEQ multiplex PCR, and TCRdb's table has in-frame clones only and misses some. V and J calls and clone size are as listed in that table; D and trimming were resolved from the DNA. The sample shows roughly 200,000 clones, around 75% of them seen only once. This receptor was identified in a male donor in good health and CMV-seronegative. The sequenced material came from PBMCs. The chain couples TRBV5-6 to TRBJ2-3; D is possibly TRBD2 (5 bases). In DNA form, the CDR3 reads TGTGCCAGCAGCTCCGGACTGACAGATACGCAGTATTTT. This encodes CASSSGLTDTQYF.